This TCR beta chain emerged from a study of cytomegalovirus exposure and HLA in healthy donors. Study-level points and caveats: Indistinguishable V segments such as TRBV6-2 and TRBV6-3 were excluded. In vitro experiments confirmed that three CMV-associated chains were specific for CMV antigens. Information on immune exposure was restricted to one variable (CMV serostatus).

On this clone itself: Its antigen is still unknown.

Healthy donors of bone marrow made up the group. The PCR was carried out with 60 Vbeta primers and 13 Jbeta primers. Profiled with immunoSEQ multiplex PCR; TCRdb holds only in-frame clones, not every one. The sample includes about 150,000 clones, about three quarters of them seen just once. With 4 bases clipped from V and 0 bases from J, the junction kept 3 bases outside the gene matches. There are 15 residues in the CDR3. Looked up from germline, CDR1 is MNHNS and CDR2 is SASEGT. V and J are TRBV6-1 and TRBJ2-3; 8 bases map to TRBD2. This TCR was sampled from a man aged 40-49 years in good health and CMV-seropositive. The material sequenced was PBMCs. Here the CDR3 DNA reads TGTGCCAGCAGTGTCTGGACTAGCAGCACAGATACGCAGTATTTT. Protein product: CASSVWTSSTDTQYF.